Listed here is a single TCR beta chain. This clonotype has a handful of counts. There is no known antigen for this receptor. No clone much larger than this one lies a single base away; base qualities are absent. The TCR beta CDR3 regions were amplified from RNA transcripts. For the first round of RT-PCR on the TCR CDR3, the HTBI primer set was used together with the Qiagen OneStep RT-PCR kit. The libraries were constructed in a second round of multiplex PCR and then size-selected and purified. Paired-end sequencing of the libraries was performed with 100 bp reads on an Illumina HiSeq2000. In the original analysis: Raw data were processed with SOAPnuke, discarding reads with adapters, uncalled bases, mean Phred below 15, or no exact constant-primer or identifier match. High-quality paired reads were merged with COPE v1.2.5, and unique nucleotide sequences were defined as clonotypes. Clonotypes were aligned to IMGT TRBV, TRBD and TRBJ reference segments using MiTCR v1.1. The analysis included only V-J combinations with a frequency above 0.0001, which together covered 99% to 99.2% of the repertoires. A TCS score was defined as the ratio between F50 (clonal expansion) and ExV (chaos), using BLOSUM62-based TCRdist between CDR3 peptides within each V-J. Welch's t-statistics and random forest reduced around 550 V-J features to 13, which were used in a naive Bayes classifier (R e1071). The Morisita-Horn index was used to measure how similar the thyroid and blood repertoires were. TCRdb trimmed public reads at Q25 via fastp, called clones via MiXCR and kept in-frame beta chains. Every entry covers one CDR3 protein and lists the most common genes and DNA from its rows. The authors' filters were not applied to this entry. This sample holds about 840,000 distinct CDR3 sequences; more than 30% were observed only once. The ten largest clones represent 7.5% to 9.5% of the sample.

Stable Graves' hyperthyroidism was defined as the absence of progression to ophthalmopathy over 18 months of follow-up. The hyperthyroidism patients were between 18 and 65 years old and newly diagnosed, with a disease duration of less than 2 months. The study excluded patients with uncontrolled infections, other autoimmune diseases, pregnancy or lactation. Diagnoses were based on clinical symptoms, serum thyroxine and TRAb, thyroid ultrasound and orbital computed tomography. PBMCs were separated from 10 ml of fresh peripheral blood using Ficoll-Paque density gradient centrifugation. Total RNA was extracted using Trizol reagent, and RNA quality was assessed on an Agilent 2100 Bioanalyzer. Per the germline V gene (reference sequence), DFQATT is the CDR1 and SNEGSKA is the CDR2. V drops 1 base and J drops 0 bases, leaving 10 bases in between. The CDR3 starts with the cysteine, ends with the phenylalanine, and has 14 residues. Solely the CDR3 DNA is kept, with 42 bases framed from the first base.

These data come from a study of T cells in Graves' hyperthyroidism and ophthalmopathy (dated by TCRdb to the late 2010s). In terms of the full investigation: Peripheral blood was collected at initial diagnosis, before any treatment. The paper reports TCR Vbeta CDR3 sequencing of roughly 140 peripheral blood samples: under 45 ophthalmopathy, fewer than 80 hyperthyroidism and approximately 17 progressor patients. TCR V-J signatures able to tell the groups apart were searched for in a discovery cohort of some 97 patients, of whom more than 40 had Graves' ophthalmopathy and about 60 had stable Graves' hyperthyroidism. After sampling, hyperthyroidism patients received methimazole starting at 30 mg daily, and ophthalmopathy patients received high-dose intravenous methylprednisolone. For training and testing, the 100 or so patients in the discovery cohort were randomly divided in a 7:3 ratio. In several Graves' hyperthyroidism patients, the study also compared T-cell repertoires from thyroid tissue with T-cell repertoires from blood. Prospective prediction of ophthalmopathy was tested in an independent validation cohort of fewer than 20 hyperthyroidism patients and 15 to 17 patients who later progressed to ophthalmopathy. Paper-wide results and their limitations: Most expanded thyroid clonotypes (frequency above 0.001) were also detected in blood, suggesting blood repertoires may reflect thyroid immune responses. In validation, the model predicted progression to ophthalmopathy a median of about 5.9 months before onset, with approximately 68% sensitivity and nearly 75% specificity. Ophthalmopathy was separated from stable hyperthyroidism by a 13 V-J signature model, with about 88% sensitivity and about 81% specificity obtained in cross-validation and 80%/75% obtained in testing. No statistical method was used to fix the sample size in advance, and group allocation was not hidden from the investigators.

This TCR was sampled from a man aged 18 to 30 with Graves' hyperthyroidism. The chain employs TRBV20-1 and TRBJ2-7; there is no confident call for the D gene. Sequenced: blood. Read as DNA, the sequence is TGCAGTGCTAGAGGTCAGCGAATCTCCTACGAGCAGTACTTC. Translation gives CSARGQRISYEQYF.